This T cell receptor (beta chain) was sequenced during a study of T cell repertoires in cytomegalovirus infection. Study overall: In public TCR beta signatures, there were indications of both CMV infection and matching HLA type.

Only a few counts were recorded for this clonotype. Its target is not known. Using its own MiXCR run on the reads, TCRdb lists one record per CDR3 protein. Of tens of thousands of distinct CDR3 sequences listed, around 18% are singletons. The V end was cut by 2 bases, the J end by 6 bases, with 7 bases between. This CDR3 has 13 residues. CDR1 SEHNR and CDR2 FQNEAQ come from the germline V gene (reference sequence). The V call is TRBV7-9, the J call TRBJ2-2; tentatively, D is TRBD1 (6 bases). The TCR was taken from a human donor in good health (CMV status not recorded). Some clones in this sample may be carry-over from other donors' samples. The source was CD8+ T cells from cultured PBMCs, collected from culture after CMV antigen stimulation. CDR3 in amino acids: CASSLRTAGELFF. The CDR3, as DNA: TGTGCCAGCAGCTTAAGGACAGCCGGGGAGCTGTTTTTT.